The clone carrying this TCR beta chain was counted once. The antigen remains unidentified. The sample originates from a study of vaccination and CD4 T cells after COVID-19. In the study overall: Stimulation of the cells used overlapping spike peptide pools from SARS-CoV-2 and from the common cold coronaviruses HCoV-NL63, HCoV-OC43 and HCoV-229E.

Described treatment: approximately 11-day PBMC culture with coronavirus spike peptide pools or control peptides (ViraFEST assay). PCR tests turned positive between March and December 2020, before US Alpha, Beta and Delta variants. An Oncomine TCR Beta short-read assay was used to sequence the DNA from cultured CD4+ T cells. TCRdb reanalysed the PCR reads using MiXCR and keeps one entry per CDR3 protein. The sample lists several thousand distinct CDR3 sequences, around 33% occurring once. The specimen was CD4+ T cells from blood, cultured in vitro, collected after SARS-CoV-2 vaccination. This TCR was sampled from a human donor who had recovered from COVID-19.

CDR3 in amino acids: CASSFQGPTGHEQFF. The CDR3, as DNA: TGTGCCAGCAGTTTCCAGGGCCCGACGGGGCATGAGCAGTTCTTC. The V and J genes are TRBV28 and TRBJ2-1; D assignment may be TRBD1 or TRBD2 (5 bases each). Germline CDR1 and CDR2: MDHEN and SYDVKM. Trimming pared 3 bases from V and 8 bases from J, leaving 17 bases between. The CDR3 covers 15 residues.